This entry concerns a single TCR beta chain. Other DNA sequences in this sample translate to the same CDR3. Donors were healthy HIV-negative adults without recent acute infections or vaccinations. Donors were Caucasian adults residing in Nashville, Tennessee, USA. Germline CDR1 and CDR2: SGDLS and YYNGEE. This CDR3 has 15 amino acids. V lost 0 bases to trimming and J lost 0 bases, with 9 bases between them. In the original processing: ImmunoSEQ sequences covered only the junction and lacked quality scores; filtering therefore differed. Here immunoSEQ multiplex PCR was the method, and the copy in TCRdb shows in-frame clones only, minus some. From that table come the V and J calls and clone size; the DNA was used to work out D and trimming. Counted here are about a million clones, 70% to 85% occurring once; the ten biggest clones make up 0.89%. This record comes from a study of shared clonotypes between healthy human individuals.

The sample comprised memory CD4+ T cells from PBMCs. Subset reported: CD45RA-negative fraction. The clonotype was recovered from a man aged 18 to 30 in good health. Some clones in this sample may be carry-over from other donors' samples. The V call is TRBV9, the J call TRBJ1-1; D gene unclear. The CDR3 sequence is CASSVGALMNTEAFF. In DNA form, the CDR3 reads TGTGCCAGCAGCGTAGGAGCACTGATGAACACTGAAGCTTTCTTT.